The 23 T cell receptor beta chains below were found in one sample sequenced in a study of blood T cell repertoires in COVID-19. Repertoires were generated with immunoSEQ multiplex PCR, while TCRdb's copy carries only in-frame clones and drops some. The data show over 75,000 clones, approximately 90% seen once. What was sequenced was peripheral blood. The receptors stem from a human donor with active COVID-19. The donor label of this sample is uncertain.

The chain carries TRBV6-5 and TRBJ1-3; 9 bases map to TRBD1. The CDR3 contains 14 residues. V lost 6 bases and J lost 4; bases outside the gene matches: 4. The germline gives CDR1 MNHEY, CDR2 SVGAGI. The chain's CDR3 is CASSGGTGGNTIYF. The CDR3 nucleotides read TGTGCCAGCAGCGGCGGGACAGGGGGAAACACCATATATTTT.

The CDR3 here is CASSLVVTSGGPEAKNIQYF. CDR3 nucleotide sequence: TGCGCCAGCAGCTTGGTCGTAACTAGCGGGGGGCCCGAAGCCAAAAACATTCAGTACTTC. This chain connects TRBV5-1 to TRBJ2-4; TRBD2 agrees at 12 bases. The CDR3 is 20 amino acids. V trimming: 0 bases; J trimming: 0 bases; junction bases outside the gene matches: 10. CDR1 and CDR2 (germline): SGHRS, YFSETQ.

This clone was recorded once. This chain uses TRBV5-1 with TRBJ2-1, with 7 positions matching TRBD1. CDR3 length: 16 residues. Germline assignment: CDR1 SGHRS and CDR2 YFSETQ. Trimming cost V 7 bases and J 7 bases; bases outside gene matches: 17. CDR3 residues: CASAKQTGPTANEQFF. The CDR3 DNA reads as TGCGCCAGCGCGAAACAGACAGGGCCGACAGCGAATGAGCAGTTCTTC. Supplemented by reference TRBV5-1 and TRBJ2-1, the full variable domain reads KAGVTQTPRYLIKTRGQQVTLSCSPISGHRSVSWYQQTPGQGLQFLFEYFSETQRNKGNFPGRFSGRQFSNSRSEMNVSTLELGDSALYLCASAKQTGPTANEQFFGPGTRLTVL.

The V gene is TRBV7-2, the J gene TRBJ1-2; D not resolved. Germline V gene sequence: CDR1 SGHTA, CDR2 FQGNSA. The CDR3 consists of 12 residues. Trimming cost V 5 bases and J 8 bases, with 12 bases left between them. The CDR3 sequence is CASSQNSDGYTF. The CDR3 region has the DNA TGTGCCAGCAGCCAAAACAGTGACGGCTACACCTTC.

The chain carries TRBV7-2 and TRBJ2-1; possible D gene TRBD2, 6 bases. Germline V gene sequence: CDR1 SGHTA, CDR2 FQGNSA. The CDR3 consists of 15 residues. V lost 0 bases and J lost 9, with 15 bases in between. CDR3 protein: CASSLAQVGGAEQFF. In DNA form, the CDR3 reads TGTGCCAGCAGCTTAGCCCAAGTTGGCGGGGCTGAGCAGTTCTTC. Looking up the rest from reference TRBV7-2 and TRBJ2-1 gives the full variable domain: GAGVSQSPSNKVTEKGKDVELRCDPISGHTALYWYRQSLGQGLEFLIYFQGNSAPDKSGLPSDRFSAERTGGSVSTLTIQRTQQEDSAVYLCASSLAQVGGAEQFFGPGTRLTVL.

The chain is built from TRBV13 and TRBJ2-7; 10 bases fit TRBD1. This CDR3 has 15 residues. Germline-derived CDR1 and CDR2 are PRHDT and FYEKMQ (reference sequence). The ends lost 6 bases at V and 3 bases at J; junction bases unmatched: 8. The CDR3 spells CASSFSGQGNYEQYF. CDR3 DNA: TGTGCCAGCAGTTTCTCGGGACAGGGGAACTACGAGCAGTACTTC.

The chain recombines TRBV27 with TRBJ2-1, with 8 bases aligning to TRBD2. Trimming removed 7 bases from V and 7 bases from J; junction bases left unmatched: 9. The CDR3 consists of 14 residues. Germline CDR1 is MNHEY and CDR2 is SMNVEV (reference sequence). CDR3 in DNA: TGTGCCAGCATCAGCGGGGGATTTATGAATGAGCAGTTCTTC. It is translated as CASISGGFMNEQFF.

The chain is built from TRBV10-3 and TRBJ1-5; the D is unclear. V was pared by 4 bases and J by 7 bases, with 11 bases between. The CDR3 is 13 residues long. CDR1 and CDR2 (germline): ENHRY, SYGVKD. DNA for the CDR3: TGTGCCATCAGTGGACCGAACGGGCAGCCCCAGCATTTT. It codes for CAISGPNGQPQHF.

The CDR3: CASSLVGQGDTEAFF. The CDR3 DNA follows: TGTGCCAGCAGCTTAGTAGGTCAGGGGGACACTGAAGCTTTCTTT. The rearrangement links TRBV7-6 to TRBJ1-1; 7 bases agree with TRBD1. This CDR3 has 15 residues. Germline V gene sequence: CDR1 SGHVS, CDR2 FNYEAQ. V dropped 1 base and J dropped 3; count of bases not matched to a gene: 5.

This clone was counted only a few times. CDR3: CASRDGTGWSEQYF. The CDR3 DNA follows: TGTGCCAGCAGGGACGGGACAGGCTGGAGCGAGCAGTACTTC. The V call is TRBV28, the J call TRBJ2-7, with 8 bases lining up with TRBD1. The germline CDR1 and CDR2 sequences are MDHEN and SYDVKM. The V segment lost 6 bases and the J segment 6 bases; nucleotides outside the gene matches: 10. The CDR3 loop spans 14 amino acids.

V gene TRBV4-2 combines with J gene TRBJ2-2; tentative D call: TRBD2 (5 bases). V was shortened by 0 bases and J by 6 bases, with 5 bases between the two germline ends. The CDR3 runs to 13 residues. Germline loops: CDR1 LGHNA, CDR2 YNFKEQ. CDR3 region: CASSQDGAGELFF. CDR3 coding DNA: TGTGCCAGCAGCCAAGACGGGGCCGGGGAGCTGTTTTTT.

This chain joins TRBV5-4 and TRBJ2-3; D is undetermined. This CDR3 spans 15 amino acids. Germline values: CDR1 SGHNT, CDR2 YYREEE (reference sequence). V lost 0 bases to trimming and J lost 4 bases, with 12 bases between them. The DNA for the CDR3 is TGTGCCAGCAGCTTGGTGGTGGGCGTCGCAGATACGCAGTATTTT. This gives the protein CASSLVVGVADTQYF.

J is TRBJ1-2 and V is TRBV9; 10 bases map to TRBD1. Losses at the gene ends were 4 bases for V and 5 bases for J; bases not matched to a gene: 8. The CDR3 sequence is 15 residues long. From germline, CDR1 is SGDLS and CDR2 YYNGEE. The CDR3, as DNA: TGTGCCAGCAGCTCAGGACAGGGGGATACTTATGGCTACACCTTC. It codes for CASSSGQGDTYGYTF.

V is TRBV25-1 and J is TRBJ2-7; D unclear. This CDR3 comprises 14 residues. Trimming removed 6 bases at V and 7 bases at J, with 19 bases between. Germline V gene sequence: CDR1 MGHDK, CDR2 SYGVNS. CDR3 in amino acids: CASSPTSPPGEQYF. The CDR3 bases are TGTGCCAGCAGCCCGACATCTCCACCTGGGGAGCAGTACTTC.

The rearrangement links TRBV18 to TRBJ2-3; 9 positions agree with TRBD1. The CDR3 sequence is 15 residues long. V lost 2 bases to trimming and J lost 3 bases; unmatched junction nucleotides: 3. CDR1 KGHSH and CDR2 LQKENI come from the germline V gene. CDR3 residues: CASSPGTGTTDTQYF. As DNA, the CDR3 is TGTGCCAGCTCACCAGGGACAGGGACAACAGATACGCAGTATTTT.

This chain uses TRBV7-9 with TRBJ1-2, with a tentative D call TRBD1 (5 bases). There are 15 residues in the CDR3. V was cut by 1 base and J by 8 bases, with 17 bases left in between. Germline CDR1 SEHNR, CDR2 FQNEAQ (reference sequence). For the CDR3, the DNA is TGTGCCAGCAGCTTAGATAGCCGTCTCAGGGAAGGCTACACCTTC. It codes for CASSLDSRLREGYTF.

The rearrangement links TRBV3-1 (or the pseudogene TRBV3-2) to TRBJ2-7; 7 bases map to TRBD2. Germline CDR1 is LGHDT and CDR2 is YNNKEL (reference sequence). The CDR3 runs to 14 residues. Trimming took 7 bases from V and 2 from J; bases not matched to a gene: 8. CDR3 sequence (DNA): TGTGCCAGCAAGGGAGGGAACCGACCCTACGAGCAGTACTTC. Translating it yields CASKGGNRPYEQYF.

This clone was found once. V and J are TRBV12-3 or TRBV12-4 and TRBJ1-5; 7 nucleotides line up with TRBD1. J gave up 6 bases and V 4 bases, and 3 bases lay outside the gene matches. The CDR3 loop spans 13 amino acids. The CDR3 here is CASSYNRGQPQHF. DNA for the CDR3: TGTGCCAGCAGTTACAACAGGGGTCAGCCCCAGCATTTT.

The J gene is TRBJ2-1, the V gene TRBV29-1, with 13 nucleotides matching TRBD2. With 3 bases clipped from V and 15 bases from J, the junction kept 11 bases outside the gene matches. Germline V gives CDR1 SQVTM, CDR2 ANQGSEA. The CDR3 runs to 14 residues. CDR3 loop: CSVDPGTSGEQWFF. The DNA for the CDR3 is TGCAGCGTTGATCCTGGGACTAGCGGGGAGCAGTGGTTCTTC.

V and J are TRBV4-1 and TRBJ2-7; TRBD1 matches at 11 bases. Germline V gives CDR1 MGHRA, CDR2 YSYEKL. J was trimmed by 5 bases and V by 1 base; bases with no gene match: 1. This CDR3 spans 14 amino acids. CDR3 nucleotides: TGCGCCAGCAGCCAAGTGGACAGGGGGCACGAGCAGTACTTC. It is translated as CASSQVDRGHEQYF.

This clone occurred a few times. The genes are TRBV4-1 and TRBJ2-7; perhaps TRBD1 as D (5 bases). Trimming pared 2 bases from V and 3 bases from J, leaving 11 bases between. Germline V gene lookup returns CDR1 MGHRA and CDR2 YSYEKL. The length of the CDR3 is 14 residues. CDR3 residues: CASSQQDTHYEQYF. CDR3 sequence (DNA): TGCGCCAGCAGCCAACAGGACACCCACTACGAGCAGTACTTC.

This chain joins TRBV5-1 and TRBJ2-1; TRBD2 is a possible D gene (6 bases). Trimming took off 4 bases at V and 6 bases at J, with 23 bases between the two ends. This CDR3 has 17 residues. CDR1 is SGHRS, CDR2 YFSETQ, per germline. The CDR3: CASSLGLDAVFLNEQFF. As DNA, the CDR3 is TGCGCCAGCAGCCTGGGACTTGATGCGGTTTTCCTCAATGAGCAGTTCTTC.

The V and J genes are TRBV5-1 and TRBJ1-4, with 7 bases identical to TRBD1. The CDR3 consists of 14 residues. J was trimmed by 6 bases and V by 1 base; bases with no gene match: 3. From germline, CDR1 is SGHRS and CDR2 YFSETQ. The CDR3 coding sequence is TGCGCCAGCAGCTTGCGTACAGGGGATGAAAAACTGTTTTTT. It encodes CASSLRTGDEKLFF.